The rows below give T cell receptor beta chains drawn from one sample of a study of blood T cell repertoires in COVID-19. Sequencing was performed with immunoSEQ multiplex PCR; in TCRdb, only in-frame clones are kept and a portion is missing. The sample carries tens of thousands of clones, 65% to 90% recorded once. The specimen was peripheral blood. These receptors all stem from a man between 65 and 85 years old with acute or convalescent COVID-19. The conserved cysteine and the conserved F or W are not part of the CDR3 here.

>TRBJ1-4|TRBV5-5
ASNIGGGTDEKLF
>TRBJ2-1|TRBV6-6
ASSPPGGGAYNEQF
>TRBJ1-1|TRBV6-2/TRBV6-3
ASSPPDPSTGTGLMNTEAF
>TRBJ1-5|TRBV5-5
ASSSGQTARQPQH
>TRBJ2-7|TRBV7-2
ASSPGQGIYEQY
>TRBJ2-7|TRBV6-5
ASSYGGTGSYEQY
>TRBJ1-6|TRBV30
ARTEGLNNSPLH
>TRBJ2-5|TRBV5-1
ASSSSSSGRAWETQY
>TRBJ1-5|TRBV5-4
ASSLGQGLNQPQH
>TRBJ2-7|TRBV19
ASSIDRATYEQY
>TRBJ2-1|TRBV27
ASSLRSDWDNEQF
>TRBJ2-7|TRBV15
ATSRSGTGLLREQY
>TRBJ1-5|TRBV9
ASSVAQDGQPQH
>TRBJ1-5|TRBV4-1
ASSPLQEGNQPQH
>TRBJ2-3|TRBV5-6
ASRQADTQY
>TRBJ1-4|TRBV25-1
ASTGGGTNEKLF
>TRBJ1-1|TRBV5-1
ASSLLGTGGSEAF
>TRBJ1-3|TRBV7-8
ASSLSTGSGNTIY
>TRBJ1-1|TRBV7-3
ASRNVGGVGTEAF
>TRBJ1-1|TRBV29-1
SVVSRQGANTEAF
>TRBJ2-7|TRBV5-1
ASSGGTGGEQY
>TRBJ2-7|TRBV7-2
ASSLGGGTSSYEQY
>TRBJ1-6|TRBV5-1
ASSPGQYNSPLH
>TRBJ2-7|TRBV5-1
ASGGQGYEQY
>TRBJ1-2|TRBV11-2
ASSLGGLFQGYT
>TRBJ2-1|TRBV5-1
ASSLDIYNEQF
>TRBJ1-4|TRBV28
ASSLSAGANEKLF
>TRBJ2-1|TRBV19
ASKIAGIWNEQF
>TRBJ2-5|TRBV27
ASSLGPASGGRETQY
>TRBJ1-2|TRBV12-3/TRBV12-4
ASSLGQGDGYT
>TRBJ1-4|TRBV29-1
SVKGAPNEKLF
>TRBJ1-1|TRBV5-1
ASNAAVNTEAF
>TRBJ1-5|TRBV28
ASIGQGHQPQH
>TRBJ2-1|TRBV21-1
ASNPGIAGVFENEQF
>TRBJ1-3|TRBV7-3
ASSLTPGGTGNTIY
>TRBJ2-5|TRBV11-3
ASSLRAGTSGKETQY
>TRBJ1-1|TRBV6-5
ANHPRQLAEAF
>TRBJ2-1|TRBV7-6
ASSQISGAYNEQF
>TRBJ2-3|TRBV5-1
ASNLQGYDTQY
>TRBJ1-5|TRBV2
ASSVQTVDQPQH
>TRBJ1-6|TRBV2
ASGQGENSPLH
>TRBJ2-2|TRBV7-9
ASSPGQLNTGELF